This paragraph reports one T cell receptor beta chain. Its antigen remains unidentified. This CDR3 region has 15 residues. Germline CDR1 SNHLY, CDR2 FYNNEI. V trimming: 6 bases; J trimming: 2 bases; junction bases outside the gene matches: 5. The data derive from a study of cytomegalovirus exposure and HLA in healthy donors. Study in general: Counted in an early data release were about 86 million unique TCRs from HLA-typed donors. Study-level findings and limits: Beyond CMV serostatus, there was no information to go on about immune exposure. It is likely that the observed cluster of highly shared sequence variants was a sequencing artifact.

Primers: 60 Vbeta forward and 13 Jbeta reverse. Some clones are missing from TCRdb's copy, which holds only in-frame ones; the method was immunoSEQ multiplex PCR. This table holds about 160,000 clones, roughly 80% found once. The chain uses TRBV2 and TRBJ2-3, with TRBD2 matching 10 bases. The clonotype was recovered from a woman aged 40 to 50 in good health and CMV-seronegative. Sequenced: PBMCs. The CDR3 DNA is TGTGCCAGCAGGCTACTAGCGGGGTCCACAGATACGCAGTATTTT. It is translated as CASRLLAGSTDTQYF.